This T cell receptor beta chain comes out of a study of beta chain features in type 1 diabetes. Study overall: Patient and healthy donor groups were alike in age, gender and cell yields. Examination spanned 100 million to 130 million sorted cells from all samples.

cDNA synthesis used the whole RNA isolate, giving expressed TCRB sequences. Assay: immunoSEQ multiplex PCR; the TCRdb copy retains only in-frame clones and omits some. The data show about 360,000 clones, 10% to 15% seen once. Germline CDR1 is LNHDA and CDR2 is SQIVND (reference sequence). The CDR3 spans 13 residues. J lost 2 bases, V lost 8 bases, and 1 base had no gene match. This clone has more than one count but fewer than ten. This chain connects TRBV19 to TRBJ1-5; 9 positions agree with TRBD1. The receptor was isolated from a man aged 18 to 35 in good health. The specimen sequenced was naive CD4+ T cells from blood. The CDR3 loop reads CASWDRGNQPQHF. The CDR3 bases are TGTGCCAGTTGGGACAGGGGCAATCAGCCCCAGCATTTT.